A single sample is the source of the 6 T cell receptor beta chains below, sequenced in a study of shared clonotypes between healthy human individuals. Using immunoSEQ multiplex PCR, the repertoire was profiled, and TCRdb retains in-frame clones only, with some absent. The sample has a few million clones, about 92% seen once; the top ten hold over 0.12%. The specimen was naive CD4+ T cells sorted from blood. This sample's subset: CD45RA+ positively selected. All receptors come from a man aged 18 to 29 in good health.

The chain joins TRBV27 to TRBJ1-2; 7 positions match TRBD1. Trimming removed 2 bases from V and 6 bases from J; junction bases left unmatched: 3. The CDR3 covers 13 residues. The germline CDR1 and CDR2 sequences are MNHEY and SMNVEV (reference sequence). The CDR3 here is CASSLRGGNGYTF. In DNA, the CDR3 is TGTGCCAGCAGTTTAAGAGGGGGCAATGGCTACACCTTC.

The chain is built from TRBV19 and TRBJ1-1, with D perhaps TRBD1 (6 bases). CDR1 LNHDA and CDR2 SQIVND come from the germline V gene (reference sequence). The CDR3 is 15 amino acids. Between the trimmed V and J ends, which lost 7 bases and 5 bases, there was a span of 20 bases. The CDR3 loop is CASTRQELLGTEAFF. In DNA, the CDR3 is TGTGCCAGTACTCGACAGGAACTCTTGGGAACTGAAGCTTTCTTT. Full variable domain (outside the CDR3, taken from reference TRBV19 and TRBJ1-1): DGGITQSPKYLFRKEGQNVTLSCEQNLNHDAMYWYRQDPGQGLRLIYYSQIVNDFQKGDIAEGYSVSREKKESFPLTVTSAQKNPTAFYLCASTRQELLGTEAFFGQGTRLTVV.

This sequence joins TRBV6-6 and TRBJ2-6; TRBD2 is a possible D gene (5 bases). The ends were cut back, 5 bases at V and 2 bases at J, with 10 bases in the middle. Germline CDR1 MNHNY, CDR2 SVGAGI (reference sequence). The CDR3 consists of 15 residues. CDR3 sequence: CASSPGITGANVLTF. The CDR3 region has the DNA TGTGCCAGCAGTCCGGGGATCACTGGGGCCAACGTCCTGACTTTC.

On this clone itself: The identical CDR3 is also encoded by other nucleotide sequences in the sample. The CDR3 DNA is TGCGCCAGCAGCTTGGGACAGGTTGCAACTAATGAAAAACTGTTTTTT. Translated: CASSLGQVATNEKLFF. V and J are TRBV5-1 and TRBJ1-4; weak D call: TRBD1 (6 bases). CDR3 length equals 16 residues. Trimming pared 0 bases from V and 0 bases from J, leaving 9 bases between. Germline values: CDR1 SGHRS, CDR2 YFSETQ.

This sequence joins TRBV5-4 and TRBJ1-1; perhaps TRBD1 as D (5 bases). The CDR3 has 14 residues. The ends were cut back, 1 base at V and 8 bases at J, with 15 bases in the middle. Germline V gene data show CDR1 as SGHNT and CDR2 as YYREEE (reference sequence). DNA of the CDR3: TGTGCCAGCAGCTTGACCCAGGGAACGACGGAAGCTTTCTTT. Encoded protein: CASSLTQGTTEAFF.

This CDR3 reads CATGQGAYEQYF. Here the CDR3 DNA reads TGTGCCACGGGACAGGGGGCTTACGAGCAGTACTTC. The chain joins TRBV6-6 to TRBJ2-7; 12 positions match TRBD1. V shed 10 bases, J shed 4 bases, and the junction held 2 bases outside the gene matches. Germline CDR1 reads MNHNY; CDR2 reads SVGAGI (reference sequence). There are 12 residues in the CDR3.